The entry below describes one T cell receptor (beta chain). The V gene end was trimmed by 6 bases and the J gene end by 3 bases; junction bases not matched to a gene: 3. The CDR3 is 14 residues long. The germline V gene encodes CDR1 SNHLY and CDR2 FYNNEI. Using immunoSEQ multiplex PCR, the repertoire was profiled, and TCRdb retains in-frame clones only, with some absent. The table includes about 160,000 clones, about 88% detected once. The data were obtained in a study of blood T cell repertoires in COVID-19. V gene TRBV2 combines with J gene TRBJ1-5, with 9 positions matching TRBD1. The sequenced sample was PBMCs or T cells enriched from blood (not recorded which). The TCR sequence derives from a man in his fifties or sixties who had recovered from COVID-19. DNA for the CDR3: TGTGCCAGCAGGGGACAGGGCCTCAATCAGCCCCAGCATTTT. Translation gives CASRGQGLNQPQHF.